The sample holds one count of the clone carrying this TCR beta chain. Germline CDR1 SGDLS, CDR2 YYNGEE. Trimming cost V 3 bases and J 4 bases; bases outside gene matches: 4. There are 14 residues in the CDR3. With random hexamers, reverse transcription was performed on about 0.5 to 1 ug of RNA. TCRdb called the immunoSEQ multiplex PCR reads again in MiXCR, with one record for every CDR3 protein. The table shows around 200,000 distinct CDR3 sequences, with over 90% occurring only once. This record belongs to a study of CD8 T cells in Susac syndrome. Study context: At the time of blood draw, patients with Susac syndrome were therapy-naive, receiving corticosteroids, or receiving intravenous immunoglobulin alone.

The sequencing input was CD8+ T cells from PBMCs. The rearrangement links TRBV9 to TRBJ1-5; 7 nucleotides match TRBD1. The TCR was taken from a human donor with Susac syndrome. CDR3: CASSGGQRNQPQHF. CDR3 sequence (DNA): TGTGCCAGCAGCGGGGGACAGCGTAATCAGCCCCAGCATTTT.